This record covers a single T cell receptor (beta chain). Its specificity is not known. The source of the sample is a study of cytomegalovirus exposure and HLA in healthy donors. It was with 60 Vbeta and 13 Jbeta primers that the PCR ran. Sequencing used immunoSEQ multiplex PCR; TCRdb keeps in-frame clones, though not all of them. The sample holds about 120,000 clones, approximately 80% seen once. The CDR3 has 14 amino acids. Deletions cut 3 bases from V and 5 bases from J, with 13 bases between. Germline-derived CDR1 and CDR2 are MNHEY and SMNVEV (reference sequence). The study's findings and limits: The study recorded about 150 TCR beta chains that were cytomegalovirus-associated.

This chain links TRBV27 with TRBJ2-5, with D tentatively TRBD2 (5 bases). This receptor was taken from a man aged 25 to 40 in good health and CMV-seropositive. The sequencing input was PBMCs. The CDR3 reads CASSFGRLGETQYF. Here the CDR3 DNA reads TGTGCCAGCAGTTTTGGGAGACTCGGCGAGACCCAGTACTTC.